This T cell receptor beta chain was retrieved from a study of blood T cells in healthy people across ages. At the level of the study: About one barcoded beta molecule per two T cells was captured by template switching.

The CDR3 is made up of 14 amino acids. V lost 1 base and J 1 base, leaving 7 bases between the germline ends. In germline, CDR1 is SNHLY, CDR2 FYNNEI. Details on this clonotype: The antigen is not known.

Study-level results: Versus aged donors, long-lived donors had higher diversity and more naive CD4+ cells.

Peripheral blood, 9.5 to 10 milliliters per donor, was collected. A minimum of 5 micrograms of total RNA was extracted per sample. Through a sample-barcoded 5' primer and a J-beta primer mix, a second PCR was run for roughly 6 to 12 cycles. TCRdb re-called the 5' RACE reads with MiXCR, one entry per CDR3 protein. The sample carries over 600,000 distinct CDR3 sequences, 35% to 50% recorded once. This TCR was sampled from a man older than 75 in good health. The sample consisted of blood. This chain uses TRBV2 with TRBJ1-1; possible D gene TRBD1, 5 bases. In DNA form, the CDR3 reads TGTGCCAGCAGTGAAGATGGGGGGAACACTGAAGCTTTCTTT. Protein: CASSEDGGNTEAFF. Drawing the rest from reference TRBV2 and TRBJ1-1, the complete variable domain is EPEVTQTPSHQVTQMGQEVILRCVPISNHLYFYWYRQILGQKVEFLVSFYNNEISEKSEIFDDQFSVERPDGSNFTLKIRSTKLEDSAMYFCASSEDGGNTEAFFGQGTRLTVV.